The next 18 T cell receptor beta chains were all read from a single sample in a study of identical twins. TCRdb fed the 5' RACE reads into MiXCR, producing one record per CDR3 protein. The sample holds 250,000 or so distinct CDR3 sequences, about 9% seen once. The sample also formed part of further work on yellow fever vaccine responses in identical twins.

Sequencing was done on a sample of CD8+ T cells sorted from blood. The receptor set was obtained from a young woman in good health.

Ten or more counts support this clonotype. This chain connects TRBV29-1 to TRBJ1-2; D is possibly TRBD1 (5 bases). The germline CDR1 and CDR2 sequences are SQVTM and ANQGSEA. This CDR3 has 13 amino acids. Trimming shortened V by 6 bases and J by 4 bases, and 15 bases separated the two germline ends. The CDR3 DNA follows: TGCAGCGTGGCCCCGGGTCAGGGCTATGGCTACACCTTC. It is translated as CSVAPGQGYGYTF.

This clonotype was detected only a few times. V and J are TRBV29-1 and TRBJ1-1; D possibly corresponds to TRBD1 (5 bases). The V gene lost 1 base and the J gene lost 8 bases, with 11 bases spanning the gap. This CDR3 has 12 amino acids. Germline V lookup: CDR1 SQVTM, CDR2 ANQGSEA. CDR3 DNA sequence: TGCAGCGTTGAAGTGGCAGGGCAAGAAGCTTTCTTT. It encodes CSVEVAGQEAFF.

In this sample, this clonotype turned up a few times. The V gene is TRBV12-5, the J gene TRBJ1-2; D unresolved. CDR1 is LGHNT, CDR2 FRNRAP, per germline. The CDR3 is 13 residues long. Trimming shortened V by 5 bases and J by 5 bases, and 12 bases separated the two germline ends. The DNA for the CDR3 is TGTGCTAGTGGTATTTCAGCGGGGTATGGCTACACCTTC. Translation gives CASGISAGYGYTF.

This clonotype was seen many times. The chain links TRBV4-3 to TRBJ1-1; a possible D gene is TRBD1 (6 bases). V lost 0 bases and J 6 bases, leaving 14 bases between the germline ends. The CDR3 is made up of 15 amino acids. Germline V gene data show CDR1 as LGHNA and CDR2 as YSLEER. CDR3 in DNA: TGCGCCAGCAGCCAAGATCGAAACAGGGACGCTGAAGCTTTCTTT. Translation: CASSQDRNRDAEAFF.

The chain recombines TRBV4-2 with TRBJ2-7, with no clear D. The CDR3 consists of 15 residues. Germline V gene lookup returns CDR1 LGHNA and CDR2 YNFKEQ. V dropped 2 bases and J dropped 6 bases, with 17 bases sitting between them. The CDR3 DNA sequence: TGTGCCAGCAGCCAAACAGTGTCCGCTACGTTCGAGCAGTACTTC. Its translation: CASSQTVSATFEQYF.

The chain recombines TRBV14 with TRBJ2-1; D remains unclear. CDR3 length equals 15 residues. Per the germline V gene, CDR1 is SGHDN and CDR2 is FVKESK. V was shortened by 0 bases and J by 7 bases, with 13 bases between the two germline ends. CDR3 amino acids: CASSQDLGAGNEQFF. The CDR3 bases are TGTGCCAGCAGCCAAGATCTGGGCGCAGGAAATGAGCAGTTCTTC.

This chain links TRBV7-2 with TRBJ2-7, with D perhaps matching TRBD2 (6 bases). Germline V lookup: CDR1 SGHTA, CDR2 FQGNSA. V lost 4 bases, J lost 3 bases, and 10 bases lay in between. There are 13 residues in the CDR3. In DNA, the CDR3 is TGTGCCAGCAGCTACAGCGGGTACTACGAGCAGTACTTC. Translation gives CASSYSGYYEQYF.

Ten or more counts support this clonotype. The V gene is TRBV29-1, the J gene TRBJ2-7; 8 bases fit TRBD1. CDR1 SQVTM and CDR2 ANQGSEA come from the germline V gene. V lost 5 bases to trimming and J lost 7 bases; unmatched junction nucleotides: 13. The CDR3 runs 14 residues. The CDR3 DNA is TGCAGCGTTTTCGACAGGGGCCCCCCGTTAGAGCAGTACTTC. Amino acid sequence: CSVFDRGPPLEQYF.

This clonotype was seen a few times. The chain couples TRBV6-2 or TRBV6-3 to TRBJ2-2; TRBD2 agrees at 9 bases. This CDR3 is built from 15 residues. Germline lookup yields CDR1 MNHEY and CDR2 SVGEGT. J gave up 0 bases and V 8 bases, and 4 bases lay outside the gene matches. The CDR3, as DNA: TGTGCCAGCGGAAAGCGGGGGGCGAACACCGGGGAGCTGTTTTTT. Protein sequence: CASGKRGANTGELFF.

CDR3 in amino acids: CASSHLAGGDTGELFF. In DNA, the CDR3 is TGCGCCAGCAGCCACCTAGCGGGAGGGGACACCGGGGAGCTGTTTTTT. This rearrangement joins TRBV4-3 to TRBJ2-2; 12 bases line up with TRBD2. CDR3 length equals 16 residues. Trimming took 3 bases from V and 3 from J; bases not matched to a gene: 2. Germline V gene lookup returns CDR1 LGHNA and CDR2 YSLEER.

This clonotype was counted many times. The chain uses TRBV4-2 and TRBJ1-2; no definite D call. Germline V gene lookup returns CDR1 LGHNA and CDR2 YNFKEQ. There are 13 residues in the CDR3. Deletions cut 0 bases from V and 3 bases from J, with 5 bases between. CDR3 coding DNA: TGTGCCAGCAGCCAAGAGCTCGACTATGGCTACACCTTC. Amino acids: CASSQELDYGYTF.

The table lists this clonotype with a few counts. This sequence joins TRBV20-1 and TRBJ2-1; weak D call: TRBD2 (6 bases). Germline CDR1 reads DFQATT; CDR2 reads SNEGSKA (reference sequence). V lost 8 bases to trimming and J lost 0 bases, with 17 bases between them. CDR3 length: 15 amino acids. In nucleotides, the CDR3 is TGCAGTACCAGACTAGTAACGCGCTCCTACAATGAGCAGTTCTTC. Translated: CSTRLVTRSYNEQFF.

Many counts were recorded for this clonotype. This chain links TRBV24-1 with TRBJ2-5; D may be TRBD1 (7 bases). Germline CDR1 reads KGHDR; CDR2 reads SFDVKD. The CDR3 extends over 14 amino acids. V was clipped by 2 bases and J by 4 bases, with 10 bases between them. CDR3 sequence (DNA): TGTGCCACCAGTGATTCCAGGGGGGTAGAGACCCAGTACTTC. Amino acid sequence: CATSDSRGVETQYF.

This clonotype has only a few counts. The chain uses TRBV5-6 and TRBJ1-6, with 7 bases aligning to TRBD1. This CDR3 is 15 amino acids long. Germline CDR1 is SGHDT and CDR2 is YYEEEE. V was pared by 4 bases and J by 6 bases, with 7 bases of the junction left unmatched. CDR3 loop: CASSGSTGRNSPLHF. The CDR3, as DNA: TGTGCCAGCAGCGGGTCGACAGGGCGTAATTCACCCCTCCACTTT.

This clonotype was recorded a few times. This chain connects TRBV7-9 to TRBJ2-7; either TRBD1 or TRBD2 may supply D (5 bases each). V shed 5 bases and J shed 2 bases, with 16 bases lying between them. Germline CDR1 reads SEHNR; CDR2 reads FQNEAQ (reference sequence). The CDR3 is 15 amino acids. The CDR3 sequence is CASSPRVWGPYEQYF. In DNA form, the CDR3 reads TGTGCCAGCAGCCCTAGGGTCTGGGGACCCTACGAGCAGTACTTC. Full variable domain (missing parts from reference TRBV7-9 and TRBJ2-7): DTGVSQNPRHKITKRGQNVTFRCDPISEHNRLYWYRQTLGQGPEFLTYFQNEAQLEKSRLLSDRFSAERPKGSFSTLEIQRTEQGDSAMYLCASSPRVWGPYEQYFGPGTRLTVT.

The chain links TRBV5-6 to TRBJ2-7; D is ambiguous. Germline V gives CDR1 SGHDT, CDR2 YYEEEE. There are 13 residues in the CDR3. V was clipped by 2 bases and J by 2 bases, with 8 bases between them. The CDR3 reads CASSLNEAYEQYF. As DNA, the CDR3 is TGTGCCAGCAGCTTAAACGAGGCCTACGAGCAGTACTTC.

This clonotype has a count of ten or more. Because the CDR3 is missing its conserved closing phenylalanine or tryptophan, this is likely a read error. The limits of the CDR3 on the DNA are not certain, so only TCRdb's listed CDR3 is given. The V call is TRBV2, the J call TRBJ2-7; TRBD1, as called in the table, went unchecked against the DNA. Germline V gene lookup returns CDR1 SNHLY and CDR2 FYNNEI. The CDR3 length is 13 residues, termini included. CDR3 loop: CASNRGQNLPLGL.

This clonotype has just a few counts. V and J are TRBV20-1 and TRBJ1-5, with TRBD1 identical over 9 bases. From germline, CDR1 is DFQATT and CDR2 SNEGSKA (reference sequence). This CDR3 comprises 14 residues. V lost 7 bases, J lost 7 bases, and 11 bases stayed unmatched. CDR3: CSVRKTGGYQPQHF. The CDR3, as DNA: TGCAGTGTCAGAAAAACAGGGGGCTACCAGCCCCAGCATTTT.